This TCR beta chain was captured in a study of T cell responses to AZD1222 COVID-19 vaccine. Clones were read by immunoSEQ multiplex PCR, and TCRdb kept only the in-frame ones, dropping some. The sample lists about 120,000 clones; over 85% were seen once. The source material was peripheral blood, sampled on day 0 of AZD1222 vaccination. This receptor was obtained from an adult in good health.

CDR3 sequence (DNA): TGTGCCACCAGCAGAGATCTGGACAGAGAAGATGGCTACACCTTC. Amino acids: CATSRDLDREDGYTF. The chain is built from TRBV15 and TRBJ1-2; D possibly corresponds to TRBD1 (6 bases). This CDR3 is built from 15 residues. The V gene lost 0 bases and the J gene lost 6 bases, with 14 bases spanning the gap. Germline V lookup: CDR1 LNHNV, CDR2 YYDKDF (reference sequence).